A selection of T cell receptor beta chains follows, all from one sample in a study of post-analysis software for immune sequencing data. MiXCR, run by TCRdb on the PCR reads, gives a single entry per CDR3 protein. The profile shows hundreds of thousands of distinct CDR3 sequences, 44% of them singletons. Sequencing was performed on blood. All receptors derive from a girl aged 5-17 years with multiple sclerosis. Both conserved end residues are part of each CDR3. The order of the fields is J gene, V gene, CDR3 protein.

TRBJ1-4	TRBV29-1	CSVSPRGTNEKLFF
TRBJ1-6	TRBV4-1	CASSQDYIGQPRPLHF
TRBJ2-1	TRBV18	CASSPEAGAPYNEQFF
TRBJ2-1	TRBV4-2	CASSESSGSPYNEQFF
TRBJ1-5	TRBV16	CASSPPGGTDNQPQHF
TRBJ2-1	TRBV24-1	CATSDPSGLAGDSEQFF
TRBJ2-1	TRBV10-3	CAISGRVNEQFF
TRBJ2-7	TRBV10-2	CASGLTDYEQYF
TRBJ2-7	TRBV10-3	CAIRTQGQDEQYF
TRBJ2-5	TRBV5-1	CASKSGIMLETQYF
TRBJ2-4	TRBV5-1	CASSFSRRGGAKNIQYF
TRBJ1-2	TRBV27	CASSLSQGDGYGYTF
TRBJ1-1	TRBV12-3/TRBV12-4	CASREQGSGLNTEAFF
TRBJ2-1	TRBV9	CASSVHGQGGSYNEQFF
TRBJ2-3	TRBV5-1	CASSAGPSTDTQYF
TRBJ2-7	TRBV7-9	CASSSSRSYPYEQYF
TRBJ2-1	TRBV20-1	CSALRRTHAYNEQFF
TRBJ2-7	TRBV7-2	CASSLSRVRGAQYF
TRBJ2-1	TRBV20-1	CSARGGFYDEQFF
TRBJ1-4	TRBV4-1	CASSQGGRLNEKLFF
TRBJ1-1	TRBV4-1	CASSQGKNTEAFF
TRBJ2-5	TRBV12-3/TRBV12-4	CASSLGRGQQETQYF
TRBJ2-1	TRBV7-9	CASSFGTVDNEQFF
TRBJ2-3	TRBV29-1	CSVGGRLAGGSDTQYF
TRBJ2-7	TRBV21-1	CASSNAPDRQNYEQYF
TRBJ2-1	TRBV4-1	CASSQATTSGGNEQFF
TRBJ2-5	TRBV27	CASSQDRANQETQYF
TRBJ2-3	TRBV7-9	CASSSQELTQYF
TRBJ2-3	TRBV3-1	CASSHQDTQYF
TRBJ2-2	TRBV27	CASSLSRKAGELFF
TRBJ1-1	TRBV6-5	CASSTGPEAFF
TRBJ2-7	TRBV4-1	CASSHPVRGSGSYEQYF
TRBJ2-1	TRBV24-1	CATSRGKSYNEQFF
TRBJ2-7	TRBV7-2	CASSPPAGVTYEQYF
TRBJ2-7	TRBV9	CASPCIQGQFYEQYF
.	TRBV29-1	CNGTLLDSYEQYF
TRBJ2-7	TRBV24-1	CATRGTGSYEQYF
TRBJ1-2	TRBV27	CASRPDGDYGYTF
TRBJ2-1	TRBV6-4	CASSDYKVSSYNEQFF
TRBJ2-1	TRBV4-1	CASSDRASYNEQFF